These 5 T cell receptor beta chains were sequenced from one sample in a study of T-cell reconstitution after alpha-beta-depleted transplantation in children. Unique molecular identifiers were incorporated into the prepared TCRbeta library. Using its own MiXCR run on the PCR reads, TCRdb lists one record per CDR3 protein. The sample shows approximately 510,000 distinct CDR3 sequences, around 20% of them seen only once. The starting material was PBMCs from the stem cell graft donor, obtained from the stem cell graft. These receptors were collected from a human donor who donated a stem cell graft to a child with acute lymphoblastic leukemia.

In this sample, this clonotype turned up a few times. V is TRBV29-1 and J is TRBJ2-2; D is unresolved. V lost 5 bases, J lost 0 bases, and 10 bases lay in between. The CDR3 sequence is 14 residues long. The germline V gene encodes CDR1 SQVTM and CDR2 ANQGSEA. The CDR3 loop is CSVLGQTNTGELFF. The CDR3 DNA follows: TGCAGCGTTCTTGGGCAAACGAACACCGGGGAGCTGTTTTTT.

This clonotype was picked up a small number of times. This chain links TRBV11-2 with TRBJ1-2; D gene unclear. Trimming left V 10 bases short and J 3 bases short, with 12 bases between. This CDR3 region has 12 residues. Germline CDR1 SGHAT, CDR2 FQNNGV. The CDR3 coding sequence is TGTGCCACCTCAATACGGTACTATGGCTACACCTTC. Translation: CATSIRYYGYTF.

This clonotype came up a few times. The V gene is TRBV27, the J gene TRBJ1-1; D call uncertain. The CDR3 is 12 residues long. Germline V gene data show CDR1 as MNHEY and CDR2 as SMNVEV (reference sequence). V dropped 6 bases and J dropped 3 bases, with 8 bases sitting between them. In DNA, the CDR3 is TGTGCCAGCAGGGGCGGACACACTGAAGCTTTCTTT. Translated, it gives CASRGGHTEAFF.

The J gene is TRBJ2-1, the V gene TRBV10-2; tentatively, D is TRBD1 (5 bases). The CDR3 is 15 residues long. Trimming stripped 2 bases from V and 4 bases from J, with 12 bases between. In germline, CDR1 is WSHSY, CDR2 SAAADI. The CDR3 nucleotides are TGCGCCAGCAGTGAGCCCAGGGAAGGGTACAATGAGCAGTTCTTC. The encoded protein is CASSEPREGYNEQFF.

The chain joins TRBV12-3 or TRBV12-4 to TRBJ1-4; 7 bases map to TRBD1. The CDR3 consists of 13 residues. V was clipped by 6 bases and J by 4 bases; unmatched bases: 2. The CDR3 region has the DNA TGTGCCAGCAGCCCAGGGGGTAATGAAAAACTGTTTTTT. Its protein is CASSPGGNEKLFF.